The 22 T cell receptor beta chains in this list originate from one sample, sequenced in a study of blood T cell repertoires in COVID-19. The data were produced by immunoSEQ multiplex PCR, yet TCRdb's version contains in-frame clones alone and is incomplete. The data show about 270,000 clones, 80% to 95% seen once. Sequences were obtained from PBMCs or T cells enriched from blood (not recorded which). The receptors originated from a man between 40 and 49 years old who had been exposed to COVID-19.

This chain links TRBV5-4 with TRBJ2-2, with a tentative D call TRBD2 (6 bases). CDR3 length: 13 residues. V lost 4 bases, J lost 6 bases, and 10 bases lay in between. CDR1 is SGHNT and CDR2 is YYREEE in the germline V gene (reference sequence). The CDR3 protein is CASSLSGAGELFF. For the CDR3, the DNA is TGTGCCAGCAGCCTCTCGGGGGCCGGGGAGCTGTTTTTT.

J is TRBJ1-5 and V is TRBV18; 8 bases match TRBD1. The CDR3 has 16 amino acids. Unmatched junction bases numbered 6, after V lost 2 bases and J lost 3 bases. In germline, CDR1 is KGHSH, CDR2 LQKENI. CDR3 sequence (DNA): TGTGCCAGCTCACCATCCGGGACAGGCGACAATCAGCCCCAGCATTTT. It translates to CASSPSGTGDNQPQHF.

The chain recombines TRBV4-3 with TRBJ2-7; no reliable D call. The germline CDR1 and CDR2 sequences are LGHNA and YSLEER. Trimming shortened V by 0 bases and J by 3 bases, and 12 bases separated the two germline ends. This CDR3 has 15 amino acids. The CDR3 DNA follows: TGCGCCAGCAGCCAAGATCTTCTCCAGAACTACGAGCAGTACTTC. This sequence encodes CASSQDLLQNYEQYF.

The chain carries TRBV5-4 and TRBJ1-3; TRBD1 might be the D (5 bases). V dropped 5 bases and J dropped 0 bases, with 15 bases sitting between them. The CDR3 length is 16 residues. Germline CDR1 is SGHNT and CDR2 is YYREEE (reference sequence). As DNA, the CDR3 is TGTGCCAGCAGGAACTCGGGGGGAACCTCTGGAAACACCATATATTTT. Amino acid sequence: CASRNSGGTSGNTIYF.

The chain is built from TRBV6-5 and TRBJ1-2; weak D call: TRBD1 (6 bases). Trimming stripped 0 bases from V and 2 bases from J, with 10 bases between. The CDR3 runs to 15 residues. Germline-derived CDR1 and CDR2 are MNHEY and SVGAGI. This chain's CDR3 is CASSYSSGVNYGYTF. In DNA form, the CDR3 reads TGTGCCAGCAGTTACTCGTCAGGGGTGAACTATGGCTACACCTTC.

The CDR3: CASSLGANSYEQYF. The CDR3 DNA sequence: TGTGCCAGCAGCTTGGGAGCGAACTCCTACGAGCAGTACTTC. The chain recombines TRBV5-6 with TRBJ2-7; unclear D gene. V shed 0 bases and J shed 0 bases, with 7 bases lying between them. The CDR3 covers 14 residues. Germline V gene data show CDR1 as SGHDT and CDR2 as YYEEEE.

The V and J genes are TRBV19 and TRBJ2-7; the D is unclear. Germline V gives CDR1 LNHDA, CDR2 SQIVND (reference sequence). Trimming stripped 3 bases from V and 7 bases from J, with 7 bases between. The CDR3 extends over 11 amino acids. This CDR3 reads CASSIPGEQYF. The CDR3 DNA reads TGTGCCAGTAGTATCCCCGGGGAGCAGTACTTC.

The rearrangement uses TRBV10-3 and TRBJ1-6; 9 bases map to TRBD1. Trimming took 6 bases from V and 7 from J; bases not matched to a gene: 4. The CDR3 loop spans 14 amino acids. Per the germline V gene, CDR1 is ENHRY and CDR2 is SYGVKD. The chain's CDR3 is CAIRDGTGNSPLHF. CDR3 bases: TGTGCCATCAGGGACGGGACAGGGAATTCACCCCTCCACTTT.

About this clone itself: One junction end disagrees with the germline gene, perhaps due to a read error. The chain uses TRBV4-1 and TRBJ2-5; TRBD1 agrees at 7 bases. The CDR3 spans 14 residues. Germline loops: CDR1 MGHRA, CDR2 YSYEKL. CDR3 sequence (DNA): TGCGCCAGCAGCAAAGACAGGGACCAAGAGACCCAGTACTTC. This translates into CASSKDRDQETQYF.

The chain is built from TRBV15 and TRBJ1-5; 8 bases are a match to TRBD1. Germline V gene sequence: CDR1 LNHNV, CDR2 YYDKDF (reference sequence). The V gene end was trimmed by 1 base and the J gene end by 3 bases; junction bases not matched to a gene: 8. The CDR3 is 17 residues long. For the CDR3, the DNA is TGTGCCACCAGCAGAGTGGCGGACAGGGTTAACAATCAGCCCCAGCATTTT. Amino acids: CATSRVADRVNNQPQHF.

The J gene is TRBJ2-1, the V gene TRBV2; 9 nucleotides agree with TRBD2. The CDR3 has 14 residues. Germline V CDR1 and CDR2: SNHLY, FYNNEI. V lost 9 bases and J lost 8; bases outside the gene matches: 11. The CDR3 DNA is TGTGCCAGTTTAGCGGGAGAGGTCGTCGATGAGCAGTTCTTC. Amino acids: CASLAGEVVDEQFF.

The chain combines TRBV28 with TRBJ1-5; 8 nucleotides match TRBD1. Trimming removed 2 bases from V and 6 bases from J; junction bases left unmatched: 6. Germline CDR1 and CDR2: MDHEN and SYDVKM. The CDR3 sequence is 15 residues long. CDR3 in DNA: TGTGCCAGCAGTTTAACTCAGGGGGCGGGTCAGCCCCAGCATTTT. It is translated as CASSLTQGAGQPQHF.

This rearrangement joins TRBV5-1 to TRBJ1-1, with TRBD1 as a possible D gene (5 bases). The CDR3 sequence is 14 residues long. Trimming pared 4 bases from V and 2 bases from J, leaving 12 bases between. The germline V gene has CDR1 SGHRS and CDR2 YFSETQ. The CDR3 protein is CASSPVQVNTEAFF. The CDR3, as DNA: TGCGCCAGCAGCCCTGTACAGGTAAACACTGAAGCTTTCTTT.

V is TRBV28 and J is TRBJ1-5; 7 bases line up with TRBD1. Germline values: CDR1 MDHEN, CDR2 SYDVKM. The CDR3 totals 15 residues. After removal of 5 bases from V and 4 bases from J, the junction contained 8 bases not matched to a gene. The CDR3 nucleotides read TGTGCCAGCAGTACCTCGGACAGGTTAAATCAGCCCCAGCATTTT. Translated: CASSTSDRLNQPQHF.

The chain is built from TRBV28 and TRBJ2-3; TRBD2 aligns across 10 bases. The CDR3 sequence is 16 residues long. Per germline, CDR1 MDHEN and CDR2 SYDVKM. The junction had 6 bases not matched to a gene; V was cut back by 6 bases and J by 0 bases. Here the CDR3 DNA reads TGTGCCAGCAGCATAAGCGGGAGGGTCAGCACAGATACGCAGTATTTT. The encoded protein is CASSISGRVSTDTQYF.

V usage is TRBV24-1 and J usage is TRBJ2-7; 10 bases line up with TRBD1. CDR1 is KGHDR and CDR2 is SFDVKD in the germline V gene. This CDR3 has 13 amino acids. In nucleotides, the CDR3 is TGTGACAGGTTGACAGGGGGCTTTTACGAGCAGTACTTC. Translation: CDRLTGGFYEQYF.

The genes are TRBV19 and TRBJ1-1, with D unclear. Germline values: CDR1 LNHDA, CDR2 SQIVND (reference sequence). The CDR3 consists of 12 residues. Trimming pared 11 bases from V and 1 base from J, leaving 11 bases between. The CDR3 region has the DNA TGTGCCTCCAAGCGGGCGAACACTGAAGCTTTCTTT. The encoded protein is CASKRANTEAFF.

This clone has just one count. The chain combines TRBV29-1 with TRBJ1-1, with a possible D match to TRBD1 (6 bases). V lost 6 bases to trimming and J lost 1 base, with 9 bases between them. Germline V gene lookup returns CDR1 SQVTM and CDR2 ANQGSEA. The CDR3 is 12 residues long. In DNA, the CDR3 is TGCAGCGTCGTACAGGGGAACACTGAAGCTTTCTTT. Its translation: CSVVQGNTEAFF.

This clone was seen just once. This chain links TRBV28 with TRBJ2-7; possible D gene TRBD1, 6 bases. The V end was cut by 3 bases, the J end by 2 bases, with 11 bases between. CDR1 is MDHEN and CDR2 is SYDVKM in the germline V gene. The CDR3 runs 14 residues. CDR3 DNA: TGTGCCAGCAGTTTCCAAGGGGGAACCTACGAGCAGTACTTC. Protein product: CASSFQGGTYEQYF.

CDR3 sequence reads: CASSVAAGIGTDTQYF. The DNA for the CDR3 is TGTGCCAGCAGCGTAGCTGCGGGAATAGGCACAGATACGCAGTATTTT. The genes are TRBV9 and TRBJ2-3; a possible D gene is TRBD2 (6 bases). The germline V and J ends were trimmed by 0 bases and 1 base, with 12 bases remaining between them. Looked up from germline, CDR1 is SGDLS and CDR2 is YYNGEE. CDR3 length: 16 amino acids.

The chain is built from TRBV5-4 and TRBJ2-7; D is unclear. V was cut by 3 bases and J by 5 bases, with 12 bases left in between. The CDR3 extends over 13 amino acids. Germline CDR1 and CDR2: SGHNT and YYREEE (reference sequence). Written as DNA, the CDR3 is TGTGCCAGCAGCTCGGCGGTAGATAACGAGCAGTACTTC. It codes for CASSSAVDNEQYF.

The chain is built from TRBV27 and TRBJ2-7; TRBD1 agrees at 8 bases. The germline V gene encodes CDR1 MNHEY and CDR2 SMNVEV (reference sequence). The CDR3 has 14 residues. V lost 2 bases, J lost 5 bases, and 5 bases stayed unmatched. DNA of the CDR3: TGTGCCAGCAGTTTACGCCAGACAGGGGACGAGCAGTACTTC. It encodes CASSLRQTGDEQYF.